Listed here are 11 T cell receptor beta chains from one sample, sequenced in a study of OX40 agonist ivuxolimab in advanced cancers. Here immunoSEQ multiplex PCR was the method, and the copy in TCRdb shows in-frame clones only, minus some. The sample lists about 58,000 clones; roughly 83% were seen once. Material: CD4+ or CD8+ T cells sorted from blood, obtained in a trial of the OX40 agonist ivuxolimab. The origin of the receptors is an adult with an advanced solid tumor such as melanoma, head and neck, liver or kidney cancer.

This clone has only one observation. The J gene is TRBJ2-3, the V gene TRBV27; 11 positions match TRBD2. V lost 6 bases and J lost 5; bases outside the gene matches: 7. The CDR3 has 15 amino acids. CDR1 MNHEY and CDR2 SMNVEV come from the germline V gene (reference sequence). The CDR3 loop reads CASRHGTSGRDTQYF. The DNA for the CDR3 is TGTGCCAGCAGACACGGGACTAGCGGAAGAGATACGCAGTATTTT.

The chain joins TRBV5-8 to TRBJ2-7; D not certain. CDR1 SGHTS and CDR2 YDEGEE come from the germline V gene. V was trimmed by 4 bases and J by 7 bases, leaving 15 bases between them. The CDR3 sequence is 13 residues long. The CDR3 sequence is CASSPQAAWEQYF. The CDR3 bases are TGTGCCAGCAGCCCCCAGGCGGCGTGGGAGCAGTACTTC.

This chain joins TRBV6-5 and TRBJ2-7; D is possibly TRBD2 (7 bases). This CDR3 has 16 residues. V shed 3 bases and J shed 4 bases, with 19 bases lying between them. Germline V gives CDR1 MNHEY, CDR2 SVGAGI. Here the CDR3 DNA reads TGTGCCAGCAGTTATATAGGGGGGGGAACATCATACGAGCAGTACTTC. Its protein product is CASSYIGGGTSYEQYF.

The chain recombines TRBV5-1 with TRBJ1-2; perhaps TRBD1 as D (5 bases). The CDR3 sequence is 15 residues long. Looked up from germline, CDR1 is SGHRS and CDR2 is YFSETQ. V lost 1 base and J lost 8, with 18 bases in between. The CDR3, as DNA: TGCGCCAGCAGCTTGTATGACAGACTCTATGAAGGCTACACCTTC. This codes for CASSLYDRLYEGYTF. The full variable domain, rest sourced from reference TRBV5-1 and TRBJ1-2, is KAGVTQTPRYLIKTRGQQVTLSCSPISGHRSVSWYQQTPGQGLQFLFEYFSETQRNKGNFPGRFSGRQFSNSRSEMNVSTLELGDSALYLCASSLYDRLYEGYTFGSGTRLTVV.

The CDR3 reads CAWSVPASSYNSPLHF. The CDR3 bases are TGTGCCTGGAGTGTACCCGCGAGCTCCTATAATTCACCCCTCCACTTT. The chain recombines TRBV30 with TRBJ1-6; no clear D gene. This CDR3 region has 16 residues. Germline V gene lookup returns CDR1 GTSNPN and CDR2 SVGIG (reference sequence). Trimming cost V 0 bases and J 0 bases, with 9 bases left between them.

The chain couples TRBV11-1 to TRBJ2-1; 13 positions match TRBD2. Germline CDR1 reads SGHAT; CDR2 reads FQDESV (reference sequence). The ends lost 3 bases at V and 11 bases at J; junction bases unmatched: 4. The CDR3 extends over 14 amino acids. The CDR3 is CASSLGLAGKKQFF. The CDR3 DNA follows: TGTGCCAGCAGCTTGGGACTAGCGGGGAAGAAGCAGTTCTTC.

The CDR3 loop is CASRQAGSGETQYF. The CDR3, as DNA: TGTGCCAGCAGACAAGCGGGATCGGGGGAGACCCAGTACTTC. The chain uses TRBV27 and TRBJ2-5; 7 bases map to TRBD2. V was pared by 6 bases and J by 5 bases, with 9 bases of the junction left unmatched. This CDR3 has 14 residues. The germline CDR1 and CDR2 sequences are MNHEY and SMNVEV (reference sequence).

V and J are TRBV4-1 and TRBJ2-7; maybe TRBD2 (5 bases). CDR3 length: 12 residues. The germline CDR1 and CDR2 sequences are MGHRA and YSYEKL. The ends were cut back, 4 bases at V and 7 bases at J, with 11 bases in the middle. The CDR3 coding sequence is TGCGCCAGCAGCCCCGGGCCGGGGGAGCAGTACTTC. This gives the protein CASSPGPGEQYF.

The CDR3 loop reads CASSLKGQAQETQYF. CDR3 coding DNA: TGCGCCAGCAGCTTAAAAGGACAGGCCCAAGAGACCCAGTACTTC. This sequence joins TRBV5-1 and TRBJ2-5; 7 bases agree with TRBD1. Germline-derived CDR1 and CDR2 are SGHRS and YFSETQ. J was trimmed by 1 base and V by 2 bases; bases with no gene match: 5. The CDR3 loop spans 15 amino acids.

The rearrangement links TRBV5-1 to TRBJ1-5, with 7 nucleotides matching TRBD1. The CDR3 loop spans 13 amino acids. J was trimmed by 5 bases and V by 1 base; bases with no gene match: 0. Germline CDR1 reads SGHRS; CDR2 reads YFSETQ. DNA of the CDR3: TGCGCCAGCAGCTTGACAGGGGATCAGCCCCAGCATTTT. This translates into CASSLTGDQPQHF. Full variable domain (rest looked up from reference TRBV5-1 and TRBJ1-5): KAGVTQTPRYLIKTRGQQVTLSCSPISGHRSVSWYQQTPGQGLQFLFEYFSETQRNKGNFPGRFSGRQFSNSRSEMNVSTLELGDSALYLCASSLTGDQPQHFGDGTRLSIL.

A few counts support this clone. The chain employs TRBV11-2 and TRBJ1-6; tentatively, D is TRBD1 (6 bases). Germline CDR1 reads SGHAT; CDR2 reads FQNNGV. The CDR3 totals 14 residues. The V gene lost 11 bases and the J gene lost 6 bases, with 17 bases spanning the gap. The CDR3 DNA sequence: TGTGCCGCAGGGACGACAGGACGTAATTCACCCCTCCACTTT. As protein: CAAGTTGRNSPLHF. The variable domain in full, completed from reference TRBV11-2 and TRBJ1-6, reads EAGVAQSPRYKIIEKRQSVAFWCNPISGHATLYWYQQILGQGPKLLIQFQNNGVVDDSQLPKDRFSAERLKGVDSTLKIQPAKLEDSAVYLCAAGTTGRNSPLHFGNGTRLTVT.